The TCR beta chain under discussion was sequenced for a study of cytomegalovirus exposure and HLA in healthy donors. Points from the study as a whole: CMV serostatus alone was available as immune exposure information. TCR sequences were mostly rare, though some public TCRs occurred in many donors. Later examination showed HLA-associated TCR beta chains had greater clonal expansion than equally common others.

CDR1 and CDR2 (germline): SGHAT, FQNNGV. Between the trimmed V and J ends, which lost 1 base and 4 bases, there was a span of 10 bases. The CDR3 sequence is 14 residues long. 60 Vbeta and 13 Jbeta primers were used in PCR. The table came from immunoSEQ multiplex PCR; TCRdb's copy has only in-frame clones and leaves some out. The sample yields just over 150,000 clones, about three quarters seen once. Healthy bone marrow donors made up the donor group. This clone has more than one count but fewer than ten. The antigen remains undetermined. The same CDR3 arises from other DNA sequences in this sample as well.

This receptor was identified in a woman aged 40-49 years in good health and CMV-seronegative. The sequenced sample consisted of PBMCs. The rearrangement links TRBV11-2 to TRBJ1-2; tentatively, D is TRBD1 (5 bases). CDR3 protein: CASSLVQGAYGYTF. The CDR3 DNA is TGTGCCAGCAGCTTAGTACAAGGGGCCTATGGCTACACCTTC.